The T cell receptor beta chain under discussion was sequenced for a study of T cell changes during pregnancy in multiple sclerosis. Trimming took 7 bases from V and 4 from J; bases not matched to a gene: 5. Germline assignment: CDR1 SNHLY and CDR2 FYNNEI. The CDR3 runs to 14 residues. The table came from immunoSEQ multiplex PCR; TCRdb's copy has only in-frame clones and leaves some out. The sample consists of about 81,000 clones, around 93% of them appearing once. The sequenced sample was peripheral blood, obtained in the third trimester of pregnancy. The rearrangement uses TRBV2 and TRBJ2-7; 12 nucleotides agree with TRBD2. The origin of this receptor is a female donor in good health, enrolled as a control in a pregnancy study. As DNA, the CDR3 is TGTGCCAGCACCAGACTAGCGGGAGCGTACGAGCAGTACTTC. Translating gives CASTRLAGAYEQYF.